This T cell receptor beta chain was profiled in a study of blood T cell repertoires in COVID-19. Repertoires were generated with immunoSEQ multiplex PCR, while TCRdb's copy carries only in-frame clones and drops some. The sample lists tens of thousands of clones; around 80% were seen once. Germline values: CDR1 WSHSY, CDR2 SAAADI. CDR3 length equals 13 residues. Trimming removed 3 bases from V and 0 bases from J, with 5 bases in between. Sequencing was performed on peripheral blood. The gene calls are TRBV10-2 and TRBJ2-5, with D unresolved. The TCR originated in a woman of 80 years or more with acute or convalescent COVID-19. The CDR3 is CASSDNYQETQYF. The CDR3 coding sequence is TGCGCCAGCAGTGACAACTACCAAGAGACCCAGTACTTC.